This T cell receptor beta chain was sequenced in a study of cytomegalovirus exposure and HLA in healthy donors. Across the study: Researchers previously reported finding about 110 million unique TCR beta sequences from approximately 190 million T cells. Early release data held 85 million or so unique TCRs from HLA-typed donors.

The PCR was carried out with 60 Vbeta primers and 13 Jbeta primers. Profiling relied on immunoSEQ multiplex PCR, and the TCRdb table lists in-frame clones only, not all of them. The table lists tens of thousands of clones, around 74% of them singletons. The TCR comes from a woman under 40 in good health and CMV-seropositive. Sequencing used PBMCs.

The CDR3 sequence: CASSRSGSTNNEQFF. CDR3 bases: TGTGCCAGCAGCCGTAGCGGGAGTACCAACAATGAGCAGTTCTTC. This chain joins TRBV9 and TRBJ2-1; 9 positions match TRBD2. The CDR3 has 15 amino acids. Trimming removed 4 bases from V and 5 bases from J; junction bases left unmatched: 7. The germline V gene encodes CDR1 SGDLS and CDR2 YYNGEE. The full variable domain, its missing parts supplied by reference TRBV9 and TRBJ2-1, is DSGVTQTPKHLITATGQRVTLRCSPRSGDLSVYWYQQSLDQGLQFLIQYYNGEERAKGNILERFSAQQFPDLHSELNLSSLELGDSALYFCASSRSGSTNNEQFFGPGTRLTVL.